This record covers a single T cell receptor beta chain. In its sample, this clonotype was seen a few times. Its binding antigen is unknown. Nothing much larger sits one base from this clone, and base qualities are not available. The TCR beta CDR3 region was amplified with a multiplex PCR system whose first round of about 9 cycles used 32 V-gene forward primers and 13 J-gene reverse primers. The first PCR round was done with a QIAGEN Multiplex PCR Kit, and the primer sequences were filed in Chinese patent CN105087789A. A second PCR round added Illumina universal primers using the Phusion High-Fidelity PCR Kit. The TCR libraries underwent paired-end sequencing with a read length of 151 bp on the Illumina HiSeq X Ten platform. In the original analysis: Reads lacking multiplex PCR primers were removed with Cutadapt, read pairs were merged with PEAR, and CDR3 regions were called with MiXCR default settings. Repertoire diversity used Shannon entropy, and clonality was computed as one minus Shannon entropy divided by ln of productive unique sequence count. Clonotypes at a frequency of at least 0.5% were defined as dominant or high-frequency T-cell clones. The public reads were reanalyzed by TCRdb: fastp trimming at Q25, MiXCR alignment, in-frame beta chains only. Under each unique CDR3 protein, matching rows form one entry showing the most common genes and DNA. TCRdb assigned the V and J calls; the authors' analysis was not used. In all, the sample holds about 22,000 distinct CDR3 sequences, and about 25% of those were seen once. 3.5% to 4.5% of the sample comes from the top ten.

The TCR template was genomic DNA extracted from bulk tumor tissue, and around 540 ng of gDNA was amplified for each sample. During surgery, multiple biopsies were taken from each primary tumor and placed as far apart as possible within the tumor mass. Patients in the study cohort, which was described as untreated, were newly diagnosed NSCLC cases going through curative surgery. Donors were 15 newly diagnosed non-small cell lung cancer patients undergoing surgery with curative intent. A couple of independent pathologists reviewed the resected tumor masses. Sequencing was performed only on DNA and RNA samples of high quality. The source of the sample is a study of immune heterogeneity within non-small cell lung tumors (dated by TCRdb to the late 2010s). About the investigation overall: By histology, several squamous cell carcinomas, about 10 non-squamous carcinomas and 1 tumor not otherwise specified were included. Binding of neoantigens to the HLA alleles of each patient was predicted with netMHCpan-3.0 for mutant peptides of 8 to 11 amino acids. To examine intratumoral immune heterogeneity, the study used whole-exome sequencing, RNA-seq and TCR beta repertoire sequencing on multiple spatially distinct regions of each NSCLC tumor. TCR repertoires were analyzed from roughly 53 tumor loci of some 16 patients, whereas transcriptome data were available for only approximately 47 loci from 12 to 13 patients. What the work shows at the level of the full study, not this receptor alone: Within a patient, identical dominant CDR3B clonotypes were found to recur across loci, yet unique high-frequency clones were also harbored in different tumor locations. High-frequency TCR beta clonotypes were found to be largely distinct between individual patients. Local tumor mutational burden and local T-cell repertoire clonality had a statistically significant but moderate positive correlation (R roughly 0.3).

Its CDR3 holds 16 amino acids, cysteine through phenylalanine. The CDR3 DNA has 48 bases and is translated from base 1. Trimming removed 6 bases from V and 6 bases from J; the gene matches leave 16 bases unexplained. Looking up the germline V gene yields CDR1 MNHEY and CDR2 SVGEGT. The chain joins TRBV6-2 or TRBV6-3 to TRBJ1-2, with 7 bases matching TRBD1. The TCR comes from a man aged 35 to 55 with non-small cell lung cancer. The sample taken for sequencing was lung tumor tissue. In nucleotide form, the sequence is TGTGCCAGCAGACCGTTGACAGGGAACTCGGCAGATGGCTACACCTTC. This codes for CASRPLTGNSADGYTF.